This TCR beta chain was found in a study of Ad26.COV2.S vaccination and SARS-CoV-2 variants. A remark on this clone: Its antigen is currently unknown.

Treatment indicated: roughly 19 received Ad26.COV2.S at low or high dose, single or two shots; roughly 5 received placebo; per-sample allocation not given. The samples were gathered on day 63 after the first injection of vaccine or placebo. General study findings and limits: Vaccine and placebo recipients had similar non-spike TCR breadth. TCR breadth and depth analyses may have underestimated total T cell responses.

Libraries were prepared by immunoSEQ multiplex PCR; TCRdb keeps only in-frame clonotypes and omits some of them. The table includes 400,000 to 450,000 clones, 75% to 95% detected once. This CDR3 has 15 residues. The J segment lost 5 bases and the V segment lost 5 bases, leaving 8 bases of the junction unmatched. The germline CDR1 and CDR2 sequences are SEHNR and FQNEAQ (reference sequence). The chain has TRBV7-9 and TRBJ1-5; 8 bases align to TRBD1. Specimen: peripheral blood, collected in a trial of Ad26.COV2.S vaccine versus placebo. The TCR sequence derives from a person between 18 and 65 years old who received the Ad26.COV2.S COVID-19 vaccine or a placebo. The CDR3 DNA reads TGTGCCAGCAGCCCGGGGACAGGCGGCGATCAGCCCCAGCATTTT. Translated, it gives CASSPGTGGDQPQHF. Variable domain in full (rest from reference TRBV7-9 and TRBJ1-5): DTGVSQNPRHKITKRGQNVTFRCDPISEHNRLYWYRQTLGQGPEFLTYFQNEAQLEKSRLLSDRFSAERPKGSFSTLEIQRTEQGDSAMYLCASSPGTGGDQPQHFGDGTRLSIL.